This note documents a single TCR beta chain sequence. Its antigen is not identified. Data came from immunoSEQ multiplex PCR; TCRdb stores just in-frame clones and leaves some out. The data contain some 330,000 clones, roughly 90% of them seen just once; the ten biggest clones take up over 5%. Treatment denoted: 19 received Ad26.COV2.S at low or high dose, single or two shots; about 5 received placebo; per-sample allocation not given. Following the first vaccine or placebo injection, samples were taken on day 63. Per the germline V gene, CDR1 is SGDLS and CDR2 is YYNGEE. The CDR3 runs 13 residues. The germline V and J ends were trimmed by 2 bases and 2 bases, with 7 bases remaining between them. The data stem from a study of Ad26.COV2.S vaccination and SARS-CoV-2 variants. Study summary: Recipients of Ad26.COV2.S got it intramuscularly, once or twice 56 days apart. General study results and limits: People who got the vaccine or the placebo had similar non-spike TCR breadth.

The source of this sequence is a person aged 18-60 years who received the Ad26.COV2.S COVID-19 vaccine or a placebo. The chain recombines TRBV9 with TRBJ1-1; D remains unclear. This specimen was peripheral blood, taken in a trial of Ad26.COV2.S vaccine versus placebo. The CDR3 is CASSVFINTEAFF. CDR3 bases: TGTGCCAGCAGCGTGTTTATTAACACTGAAGCTTTCTTT.